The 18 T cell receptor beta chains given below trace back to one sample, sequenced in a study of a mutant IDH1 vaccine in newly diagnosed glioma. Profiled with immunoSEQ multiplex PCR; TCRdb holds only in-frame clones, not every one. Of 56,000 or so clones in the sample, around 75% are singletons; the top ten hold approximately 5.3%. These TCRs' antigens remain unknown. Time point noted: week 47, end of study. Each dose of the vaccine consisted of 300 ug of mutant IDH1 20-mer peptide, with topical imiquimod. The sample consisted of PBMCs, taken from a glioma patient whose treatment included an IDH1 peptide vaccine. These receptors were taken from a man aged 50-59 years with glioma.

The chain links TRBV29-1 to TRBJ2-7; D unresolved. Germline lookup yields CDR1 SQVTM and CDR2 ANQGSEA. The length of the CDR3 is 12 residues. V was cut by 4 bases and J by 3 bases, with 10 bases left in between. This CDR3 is CSVVVQIYEQYF. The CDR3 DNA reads TGCAGCGTTGTAGTGCAGATCTACGAGCAGTACTTC.

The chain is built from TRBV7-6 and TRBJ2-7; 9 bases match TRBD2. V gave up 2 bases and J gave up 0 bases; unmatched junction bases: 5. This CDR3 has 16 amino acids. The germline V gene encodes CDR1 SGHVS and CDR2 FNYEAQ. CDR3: CASSLNPSGDSYEQYF. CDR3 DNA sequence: TGTGCCAGCAGCTTAAATCCTAGCGGGGACTCCTACGAGCAGTACTTC.

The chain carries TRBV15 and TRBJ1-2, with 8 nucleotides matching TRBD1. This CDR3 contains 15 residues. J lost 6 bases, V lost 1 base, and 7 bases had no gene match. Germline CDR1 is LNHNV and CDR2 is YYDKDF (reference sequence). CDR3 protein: CATSRAQGASHGYTF. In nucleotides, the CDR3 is TGTGCCACCAGCAGAGCCCAGGGGGCGAGTCATGGCTACACCTTC.

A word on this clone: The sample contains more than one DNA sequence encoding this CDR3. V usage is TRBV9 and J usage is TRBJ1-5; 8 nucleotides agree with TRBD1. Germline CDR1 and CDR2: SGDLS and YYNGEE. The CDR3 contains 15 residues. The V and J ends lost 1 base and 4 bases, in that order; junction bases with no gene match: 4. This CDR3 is CASSVTGGPNQPQHF. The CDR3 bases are TGTGCCAGCAGCGTAACAGGGGGTCCAAATCAGCCCCAGCATTTT.

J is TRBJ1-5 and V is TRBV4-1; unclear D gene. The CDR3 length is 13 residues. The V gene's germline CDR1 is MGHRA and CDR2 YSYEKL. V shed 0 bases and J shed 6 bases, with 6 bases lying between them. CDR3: CASSQDNGQPQHF. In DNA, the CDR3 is TGCGCCAGCAGCCAAGATAACGGTCAGCCCCAGCATTTT.

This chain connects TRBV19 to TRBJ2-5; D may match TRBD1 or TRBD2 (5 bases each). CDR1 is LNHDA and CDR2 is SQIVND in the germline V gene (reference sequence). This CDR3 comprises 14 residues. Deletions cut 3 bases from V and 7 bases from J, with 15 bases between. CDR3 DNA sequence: TGTGCCAGTAGTATTCGGGACCCGCCGGGGACCCAGTACTTC. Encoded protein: CASSIRDPPGTQYF.

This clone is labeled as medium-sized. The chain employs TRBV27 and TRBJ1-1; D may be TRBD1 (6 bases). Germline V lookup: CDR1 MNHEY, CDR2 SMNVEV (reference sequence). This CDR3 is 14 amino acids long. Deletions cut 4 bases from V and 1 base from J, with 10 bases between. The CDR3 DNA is TGTGCCAGCAGTTCGGGGGGACAGAACACTGAAGCTTTCTTT. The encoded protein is CASSSGGQNTEAFF.

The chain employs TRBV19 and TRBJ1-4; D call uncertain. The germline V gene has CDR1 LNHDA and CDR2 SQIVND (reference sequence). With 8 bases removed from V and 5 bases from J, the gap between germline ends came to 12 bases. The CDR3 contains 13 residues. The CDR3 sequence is CASRARPNEKLFF. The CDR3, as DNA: TGTGCCAGTCGGGCCAGGCCAAATGAAAAACTGTTTTTT.

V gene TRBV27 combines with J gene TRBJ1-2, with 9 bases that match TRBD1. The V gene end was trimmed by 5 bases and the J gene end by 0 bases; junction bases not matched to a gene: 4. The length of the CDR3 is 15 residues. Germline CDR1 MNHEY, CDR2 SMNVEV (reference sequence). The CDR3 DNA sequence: TGTGCCAGCAGTCCGGGGACAGGGTCTAACTATGGCTACACCTTC. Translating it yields CASSPGTGSNYGYTF.

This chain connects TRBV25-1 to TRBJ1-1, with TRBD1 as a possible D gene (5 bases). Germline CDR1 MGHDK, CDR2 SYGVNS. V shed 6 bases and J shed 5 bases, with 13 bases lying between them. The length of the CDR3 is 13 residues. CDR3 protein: CASSRAGLTEAFF. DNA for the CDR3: TGTGCCAGCAGCAGGGCAGGGTTGACTGAAGCTTTCTTT.

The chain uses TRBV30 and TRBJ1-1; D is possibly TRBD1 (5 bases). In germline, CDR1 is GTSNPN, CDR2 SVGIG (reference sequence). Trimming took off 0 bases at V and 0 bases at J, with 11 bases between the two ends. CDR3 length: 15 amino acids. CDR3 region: CAWSVGWGLNTEAFF. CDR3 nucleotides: TGTGCCTGGAGTGTTGGTTGGGGGTTGAACACTGAAGCTTTCTTT. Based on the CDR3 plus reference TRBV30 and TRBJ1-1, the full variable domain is SQTIHQWPATLVQPVGSPLSLECTVEGTSNPNLYWYRQAAGRGLQLLFYSVGIGQISSEVPQNLSASRPQDRQFILSSKKLLLSDSGFYLCAWSVGWGLNTEAFFGQGTRLTVV.

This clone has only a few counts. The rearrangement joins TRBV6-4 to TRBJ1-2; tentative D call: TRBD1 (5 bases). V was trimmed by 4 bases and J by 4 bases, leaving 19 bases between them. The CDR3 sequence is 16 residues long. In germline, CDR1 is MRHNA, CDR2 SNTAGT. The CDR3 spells CASSGRRRQISYGYTF. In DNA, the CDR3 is TGTGCCAGCAGTGGACGGCGGAGACAGATTTCCTATGGCTACACCTTC.

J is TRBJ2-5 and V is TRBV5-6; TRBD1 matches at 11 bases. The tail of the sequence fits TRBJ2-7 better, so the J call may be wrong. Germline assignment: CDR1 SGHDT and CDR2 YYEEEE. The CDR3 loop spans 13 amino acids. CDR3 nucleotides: TGTGCCAGCAGCTGGGACAGGGGGTACGAGCAGTACTTC. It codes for CASSWDRGYEQYF.

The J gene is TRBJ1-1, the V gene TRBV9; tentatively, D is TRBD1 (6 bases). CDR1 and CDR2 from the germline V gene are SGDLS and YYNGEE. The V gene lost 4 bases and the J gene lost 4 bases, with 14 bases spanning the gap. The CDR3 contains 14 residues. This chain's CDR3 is CASSPLTGSTEAFF. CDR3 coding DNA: TGTGCCAGCAGCCCACTAACAGGGTCCACTGAAGCTTTCTTT.

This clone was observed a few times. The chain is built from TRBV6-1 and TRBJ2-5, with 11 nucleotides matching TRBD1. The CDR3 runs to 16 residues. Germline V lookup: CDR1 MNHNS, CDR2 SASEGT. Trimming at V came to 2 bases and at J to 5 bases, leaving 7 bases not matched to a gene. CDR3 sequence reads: CASSEMRDRGIETQYF. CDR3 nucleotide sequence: TGTGCCAGCAGTGAAATGAGGGACAGGGGGATCGAGACCCAGTACTTC.

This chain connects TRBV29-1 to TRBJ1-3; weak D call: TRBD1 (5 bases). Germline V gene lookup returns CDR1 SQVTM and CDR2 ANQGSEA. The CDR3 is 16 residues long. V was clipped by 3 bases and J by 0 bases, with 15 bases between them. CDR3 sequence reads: CSVDLPDRSSGNTIYF. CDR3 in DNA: TGCAGCGTTGATTTACCTGACAGATCCTCTGGAAACACCATATATTTT.

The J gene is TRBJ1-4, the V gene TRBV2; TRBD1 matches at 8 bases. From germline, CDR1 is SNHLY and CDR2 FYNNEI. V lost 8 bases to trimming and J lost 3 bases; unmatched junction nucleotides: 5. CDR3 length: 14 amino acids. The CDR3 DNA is TGTGCCAGCGTTGCGGACAGGGCTAATGAAAAACTGTTTTTT. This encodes CASVADRANEKLFF.

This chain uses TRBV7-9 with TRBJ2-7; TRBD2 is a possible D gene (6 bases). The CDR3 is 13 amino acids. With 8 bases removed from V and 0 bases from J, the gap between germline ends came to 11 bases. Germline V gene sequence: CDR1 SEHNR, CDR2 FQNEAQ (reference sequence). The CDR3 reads CASEAGNSYEQYF. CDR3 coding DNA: TGTGCCAGCGAGGCGGGGAACTCCTACGAGCAGTACTTC.